The clone carrying this T cell receptor beta chain was counted only a few times. This entry is derived from a study of graft-versus-host responses after intestinal transplantation. Study results and caveats: GvH clones were found in recipient marrow; some appeared first in ileum or blood.

Responders labeled with CFSE (approximately 200,000) were plated with approximately 200,000 irradiated, violet-dye-labeled stimulators. Sorting was performed after the reaction on proliferating CFSE-low CD3+CD4+ and CD3+CD8+ responders. Germline CDR1 is SGHTS and CDR2 is YDEGEE. V was clipped by 4 bases and J by 1 base, with 17 bases between them. This CDR3 region has 16 residues. Produced via immunoSEQ multiplex PCR; TCRdb's table is partial and in-frame only. The table records approximately 9,800 clones, 31% of them present only once. The clonotype originates from a human patient who was an organ donor for intestinal transplantation. The material sequenced was alloreactive CD4+ T cells from a mixed lymphocyte reaction culture, taken before transplantation. As to subset: CFSE-low proliferating T cells sorted from roughly six-day pre-transplant mixed lymphocyte reaction (GvH or HvG direction). The chain carries TRBV5-8 and TRBJ1-2; possibly TRBD1 for D (5 bases). The DNA of the CDR3 is TGTGCCAGCAGCCAAGGGGAACCGCGGAATAACTATGGCTACACCTTC. Its translation: CASSQGEPRNNYGYTF.